Following are 19 T cell receptor beta chains from one sample sequenced in a study of cytomegalovirus exposure and HLA in healthy donors. Primers included in the PCR were 60 Vbeta and 13 Jbeta primers. Assay: immunoSEQ multiplex PCR; the TCRdb copy retains only in-frame clones and omits some. The sample includes roughly 120,000 clones, 78% of them seen just once. Sequencing was done on a sample of PBMCs. The receptors were sampled from a young woman in good health and CMV-seropositive.

The sample holds many counts of this clone. The V and J genes are TRBV4-2 and TRBJ1-2, with TRBD1 identical over 10 bases. V lost 2 bases and J lost 7; bases outside the gene matches: 4. Per germline, CDR1 LGHNA and CDR2 YNFKEQ. The length of the CDR3 is 14 residues. Here the CDR3 DNA reads TGTGCCAGCAGCCAAAGACAGGGGGCAGGTGGCTACACCTTC. This translates into CASSQRQGAGGYTF.

The rearrangement links TRBV9 to TRBJ2-2; a possible D gene is TRBD1 (5 bases). The CDR3 has 15 residues. Germline-derived CDR1 and CDR2 are SGDLS and YYNGEE. With 4 bases removed from V and 6 bases from J, the gap between germline ends came to 16 bases. The CDR3 loop is CASSPRTHPAGELFF. CDR3 in DNA: TGTGCCAGCAGCCCACGGACACATCCCGCCGGGGAGCTGTTTTTT.

This clone appeared once. V and J are TRBV29-1 and TRBJ2-5; no definite D call. V lost 3 bases to trimming and J lost 5 bases, with 4 bases between them. There are 10 residues in the CDR3. Germline V CDR1 and CDR2: SQVTM, ANQGSEA. DNA of the CDR3: TGCAGCGTTGAGAGGGAGACCCAGTACTTC. Translated, it gives CSVERETQYF.

This rearrangement joins TRBV11-2 to TRBJ1-6; the D gene is possibly TRBD1 (5 bases). Germline CDR1 is SGHAT and CDR2 is FQNNGV. This CDR3 spans 14 amino acids. Trimming removed 0 bases from V and 9 bases from J, with 9 bases in between. The CDR3 DNA reads as TGTGCCAGCAGCTTAGATCCGGGGGTTTCACCCCTCCACTTT. Translating gives CASSLDPGVSPLHF.

In this sample, this clone turned up a few times. The chain is built from TRBV4-1 and TRBJ2-3, with TRBD2 matching 7 bases. CDR1 MGHRA and CDR2 YSYEKL come from the germline V gene. The junction had 9 bases not matched to a gene; V was cut back by 0 bases and J by 3 bases. The CDR3 has 17 residues. The CDR3 region has the DNA TGCGCCAGCAGCCAAGATAGCCCAGCGGGGTTAACAGATACGCAGTATTTT. Its protein is CASSQDSPAGLTDTQYF.

The chain links TRBV29-1 to TRBJ2-1; 8 bases are shared with TRBD2. V lost 1 base, J lost 4 bases, and 3 bases stayed unmatched. The CDR3 is 14 residues long. CDR1 SQVTM and CDR2 ANQGSEA come from the germline V gene. The CDR3 DNA is TGCAGCGTTGAAGGCGGGGGGCTATACAATGAGCAGTTCTTC. It yields the protein CSVEGGGLYNEQFF.

Only a few counts were recorded for this clone. The chain is built from TRBV5-4 and TRBJ1-2; D is ambiguous. The germline CDR1 and CDR2 sequences are SGHNT and YYREEE (reference sequence). V dropped 4 bases and J dropped 1 base, with 11 bases sitting between them. The CDR3 is 14 amino acids. CDR3 region: CASSHDTFNYGYTF. The CDR3 bases are TGTGCCAGCAGCCATGACACCTTTAACTATGGCTACACCTTC.

This clone has a handful of counts. This chain connects TRBV4-2 to TRBJ1-5; D possibly corresponds to TRBD1 (6 bases). V was trimmed by 0 bases and J by 3 bases, leaving 12 bases between them. This CDR3 region has 16 residues. The germline CDR1 and CDR2 sequences are LGHNA and YNFKEQ. DNA for the CDR3: TGTGCCAGCAGCCAAGAGTCTGGGGGCCCCAATCAGCCCCAGCATTTT. Protein sequence: CASSQESGGPNQPQHF.

This rearrangement joins TRBV28 to TRBJ1-1; maybe TRBD1 (5 bases). Germline-derived CDR1 and CDR2 are MDHEN and SYDVKM. The CDR3 consists of 14 residues. The ends were cut back, 6 bases at V and 1 base at J, with 12 bases in the middle. The CDR3 is CASSHQGRNTEAFF. The CDR3 DNA sequence: TGTGCCAGCAGCCATCAGGGCCGGAACACTGAAGCTTTCTTT.

The genes are TRBV6-1 and TRBJ2-1, with a tentative D call TRBD2 (5 bases). Germline loops: CDR1 MNHNS, CDR2 SASEGT. The CDR3 contains 12 residues. V was shortened by 6 bases and J by 8 bases, with 11 bases between the two germline ends. CDR3 in DNA: TGTGCCAGCAGAGGGAGTTCCGATGAGCAGTTCTTC. Residues: CASRGSSDEQFF.

The chain recombines TRBV4-1 with TRBJ2-7, with TRBD2 identical over 9 bases. The CDR3 totals 16 residues. With 4 bases clipped from V and 0 bases from J, the junction kept 7 bases outside the gene matches. Germline V gives CDR1 MGHRA, CDR2 YSYEKL. CDR3 protein: CASSPLTSGDSYEQYF. The CDR3, as DNA: TGCGCCAGCAGCCCCCTGACTAGCGGAGACTCCTACGAGCAGTACTTC.

The gene calls are TRBV27 and TRBJ2-3, with 7 bases lining up with TRBD2. Germline assignment: CDR1 MNHEY and CDR2 SMNVEV (reference sequence). The trim removed 7 bases at V and 1 base at J, leaving 14 bases unmatched. This CDR3 contains 17 residues. In DNA form, the CDR3 reads TGTGCCAGCACCCGTCGGGGAATAGCGGGTGGCACAGATACGCAGTATTTT. Amino acids: CASTRRGIAGGTDTQYF.

This sequence joins TRBV15 and TRBJ1-2; 8 bases are shared with TRBD1. Germline V CDR1 and CDR2: LNHNV, YYDKDF (reference sequence). V lost 1 base and J lost 2; bases outside the gene matches: 9. This CDR3 has 17 residues. CDR3 residues: CATSRGRTGRLNYGYTF. The CDR3 region has the DNA TGTGCCACCAGCAGAGGAAGGACAGGGCGGCTGAACTATGGCTACACCTTC. The variable domain in full, completed from reference TRBV15 and TRBJ1-2, reads DAMVIQNPRYQVTQFGKPVTLSCSQTLNHNVMYWYQQKSSQAPKLLFHYYDKDFNNEADTPDNFQSRRPNTSFCFLDIRSPGLGDTAMYLCATSRGRTGRLNYGYTFGSGTRLTVV.

This clone was recorded a few times. Here the CDR3 reads CASSHGRQAQSYEQYF. In DNA, the CDR3 is TGTGCCAGCAGCCACGGTAGGCAGGCCCAGTCCTACGAGCAGTACTTC. The chain combines TRBV9 with TRBJ2-7; D is undetermined. The germline V gene encodes CDR1 SGDLS and CDR2 YYNGEE. The CDR3 consists of 16 residues. Between the trimmed V and J ends, which lost 4 bases and 1 base, there was a span of 18 bases.

This chain joins TRBV9 and TRBJ1-1; possibly TRBD1 for D (5 bases). There are 14 residues in the CDR3. From germline, CDR1 is SGDLS and CDR2 YYNGEE. V was clipped by 1 base and J by 4 bases, with 11 bases between them. CDR3 amino acids: CASSVRDFTTEAFF. The CDR3 DNA reads as TGTGCCAGCAGCGTAAGGGACTTCACCACTGAAGCTTTCTTT. The full variable domain, rest sourced from reference TRBV9 and TRBJ1-1, is DSGVTQTPKHLITATGQRVTLRCSPRSGDLSVYWYQQSLDQGLQFLIQYYNGEERAKGNILERFSAQQFPDLHSELNLSSLELGDSALYFCASSVRDFTTEAFFGQGTRLTVV.

This rearrangement joins TRBV5-4 to TRBJ2-3; D is ambiguous. The CDR3 covers 15 residues. Trimming took off 0 bases at V and 2 bases at J, with 10 bases between the two ends. The germline V gene encodes CDR1 SGHNT and CDR2 YYREEE (reference sequence). The CDR3 nucleotides are TGTGCCAGCAGCTTGGCCGGAGTCCTCACAGATACGCAGTATTTT. Its protein product is CASSLAGVLTDTQYF.

This sequence joins TRBV5-6 and TRBJ2-1, with TRBD2 identical over 11 bases. Losses at the gene ends were 4 bases for V and 4 bases for J; bases not matched to a gene: 10. The germline V gene encodes CDR1 SGHDT and CDR2 YYEEEE. The CDR3 is 17 residues long. The CDR3 DNA sequence: TGTGCCAGCAGCACCCTAGCGGGGGGCGAAATATACAATGAGCAGTTCTTC. Its protein is CASSTLAGGEIYNEQFF.

The chain links TRBV29-1 to TRBJ1-1; D may be TRBD1 (6 bases). Germline CDR1 SQVTM, CDR2 ANQGSEA. The CDR3 is 14 residues long. V was trimmed by 7 bases and J by 0 bases, leaving 15 bases between them. The chain's CDR3 is CSAQRQDMNTEAFF. The CDR3 nucleotides read TGCAGCGCTCAGCGACAGGATATGAACACTGAAGCTTTCTTT.

This chain connects TRBV4-3 to TRBJ2-5; weak D call: TRBD1 (5 bases). CDR1 and CDR2 (germline): LGHNA, YSLEER. Trimming took 3 bases from V and 6 from J, leaving 11 bases between them. The CDR3 runs 13 residues. The CDR3 DNA reads TGCGCCAGCAGCCAGCACACAGGAAAGACCCAGTACTTC. Translation gives CASSQHTGKTQYF.